Below, 11 T cell receptor beta chains from the same sample are listed, as sequenced in a study of T cells in Graves' hyperthyroidism and ophthalmopathy. RNA transcripts yielded amplified TCR beta CDR3 regions. Initially, a first-round RT-PCR of the TCR CDR3 employed the HTBI primer set. A single record per CDR3 protein comes from TCRdb applying MiXCR to the multiplex PCR reads. This table holds approximately 430,000 distinct CDR3 sequences, roughly 14% found once. The sequenced sample consisted of blood. The receptors were gathered from a young man with Graves' ophthalmopathy.

CDR3 DNA: TGTGCCAGCAGCTCTCCGGGAGTTCCTAAGGAGCAGTACTTC. The encoded protein is CASSSPGVPKEQYF. V usage is TRBV7-8 and J usage is TRBJ2-7, with a weak D call TRBD2 (6 bases). V was pared by 4 bases and J by 7 bases, with 17 bases between. Germline CDR1 and CDR2: SGHVS and FQNEAQ. This CDR3 contains 14 residues.

This clonotype was found many times. The chain joins TRBV6-1 to TRBJ2-2; TRBD2 aligns across 12 bases. The germline gives CDR1 MNHNS, CDR2 SASEGT. CDR3 length equals 15 residues. J gave up 7 bases and V 7 bases, and 7 bases lay outside the gene matches. CDR3 residues: CASTMTSGSGGELFF. CDR3 in DNA: TGTGCCAGCACCATGACTAGCGGGAGTGGCGGGGAGCTGTTTTTT.

Concerning this clonotype: A much larger clone differs from this one at a single base, so this may be a read error. This chain joins TRBV12-3 or TRBV12-4 and TRBJ2-1; D ambiguous. There are 13 residues in the CDR3. The CDR3 loop reads CTTFHSSYNEQFF. The CDR3 coding sequence is TGTACCACCTTCCACAGCTCCTACAATGAGCAGTTCTTC.

There are many counts of this clonotype. The gene calls are TRBV19 and TRBJ1-5; D not resolved. CDR3 length: 14 residues. Germline loops: CDR1 LNHDA, CDR2 SQIVND (reference sequence). The V end was cut by 5 bases, the J end by 1 base, with 9 bases between. The CDR3 sequence is CASSWQASNQPQHF. CDR3 DNA: TGTGCCAGTAGTTGGCAGGCGAGCAATCAGCCCCAGCATTTT.

This clonotype appeared many times. The chain has TRBV20-1 and TRBJ1-5; D remains unclear. Germline V gives CDR1 DFQATT, CDR2 SNEGSKA (reference sequence). This CDR3 comprises 15 residues. V was shortened by 0 bases and J by 11 bases, with 20 bases between the two germline ends. The CDR3 sequence: CSARDPGGPGVAQHF. CDR3 nucleotide sequence: TGCAGTGCTAGAGATCCAGGAGGGCCCGGGGTGGCCCAGCATTTT.

This clonotype was seen repeatedly, ten times or more. The genes are TRBV5-6 and TRBJ2-2; perhaps TRBD2 as D (6 bases). Germline CDR1 and CDR2: SGHDT and YYEEEE. Trimming removed 2 bases at V and 2 bases at J, with 10 bases between. The CDR3 has 15 amino acids. This CDR3 is CASSFIAGNTGELFF. The CDR3 DNA reads TGTGCCAGCAGCTTCATTGCGGGAAACACCGGGGAGCTGTTTTTT.

This clonotype was seen at least ten times. The rearrangement joins TRBV12-3 or TRBV12-4 to TRBJ1-1; a possible D gene is TRBD1 (5 bases). The CDR3 runs 13 residues. Trimming removed 7 bases from V and 1 base from J, with 10 bases in between. CDR3 bases: TGTGCCAGCACGGCAGGGTGGAACACTGAAGCTTTCTTT. Its translation is CASTAGWNTEAFF.

The chain employs TRBV9 and TRBJ2-1; TRBD2 aligns across 10 bases. Per the germline V gene, CDR1 is SGDLS and CDR2 is YYNGEE. V lost 0 bases to trimming and J lost 5 bases; unmatched junction nucleotides: 8. The length of the CDR3 is 17 residues. The CDR3 reads CASSVGHSGRSDNEQFF. Here the CDR3 DNA reads TGTGCCAGCAGCGTAGGTCATAGCGGGAGGTCGGACAATGAGCAGTTCTTC.

This clonotype was picked up many times. The rearrangement uses TRBV6-1 and TRBJ2-7; TRBD2 aligns across 7 bases. Germline V gives CDR1 MNHNS, CDR2 SASEGT. V lost 4 bases and J lost 9; bases outside the gene matches: 12. The CDR3 consists of 14 residues. This CDR3 reads CASSGRDGGNRQYF. The DNA of the CDR3 is TGTGCCAGCAGTGGGAGGGACGGGGGGAATCGGCAGTACTTC.

This clonotype was recorded at least ten times. This chain uses TRBV7-2 with TRBJ1-5; 9 nucleotides align to TRBD1. The CDR3 covers 15 residues. After removal of 2 bases from V and 5 bases from J, the junction contained 4 bases not matched to a gene. CDR1 and CDR2 (germline): SGHTA, FQGNSA. The CDR3 bases are TGTGCCAGCAGCTTAATTTGGGACAGGGATCAGCCCCAGCATTTT. Residues: CASSLIWDRDQPQHF.

This clonotype was counted a few times. An end of the junction differs from the germline gene, which may be a read error. J is TRBJ1-1 and V is TRBV20-1, with D possibly matching TRBD1 (5 bases). CDR3 size: 15 residues. Germline V CDR1 and CDR2: DFQATT, SNEGSKA (reference sequence). The CDR3 loop is CGARAPTVTYAEAFF. Written as DNA, the CDR3 is TGCGGTGCTAGAGCCCCGACAGTTACGTACGCTGAAGCTTTCTTT.